This passage covers 15 T cell receptor beta chains from one sample sequenced in a study of regulatory T cells in long-lasting Graves disease. Building of the TCR beta libraries involved iRepertoire HTBI primers and Arm-PCR of CDR3 regions. MiXCR, run by TCRdb on the multiplex PCR reads, gives a single entry per CDR3 protein. This sample has 420,000 or so distinct CDR3 sequences; 23% occur once, and the top ten carry about a quarter. Time point in this sample: persistent/refractory GD, antithyroid drugs over 5 years with positive TRAb. Generation of the TCR library employed RNA extracted from PBMCs. The input for sequencing was peripheral blood mononuclear cells (PBMCs), taken when the disease was refractory, from a patient treated with antithyroid drugs. The receptors were gathered from a female donor with Graves disease.

The J gene is TRBJ2-5, the V gene TRBV7-3; D perhaps matches TRBD2 (5 bases). V was pared by 5 bases and J by 2 bases, with 15 bases between. The germline gives CDR1 SGHTA, CDR2 FQGTGA. This CDR3 spans 15 amino acids. CDR3: CASSPRTGFQETQYF. CDR3 nucleotides: TGTGCCAGCAGCCCACGGACTGGGTTTCAAGAGACCCAGTACTTC.

This clonotype was observed a handful of times. The J gene is TRBJ1-2, the V gene TRBV27; D may be TRBD1 (5 bases). The CDR3 consists of 13 residues. The germline CDR1 and CDR2 sequences are MNHEY and SMNVEV (reference sequence). Trimming cost V 6 bases and J 4 bases, with 12 bases left between them. The CDR3 loop is CASSHSGGYGYTF. The DNA of the CDR3 is TGTGCCAGCAGCCATAGCGGGGGCTATGGCTACACCTTC.

This clonotype was counted at least ten times. The V and J genes are TRBV6-1 and TRBJ2-7; tentatively, D is TRBD1 or TRBD2 (5 bases each). CDR1 is MNHNS and CDR2 is SASEGT in the germline V gene. The V gene lost 5 bases and the J gene lost 1 base, with 18 bases spanning the gap. The length of the CDR3 is 16 residues. The CDR3 protein is CASSMTGGSTSYEQYF. The CDR3 DNA sequence: TGTGCCAGCAGTATGACTGGGGGTAGCACGTCCTACGAGCAGTACTTC.

The chain carries TRBV6-1 and TRBJ2-6, with a weak D call TRBD1 (5 bases). The V end was cut by 3 bases, the J end by 4 bases, with 10 bases between. The CDR3 contains 15 residues. CDR1 MNHNS and CDR2 SASEGT come from the germline V gene. As DNA, the CDR3 is TGTGCCAGCAGTGACAGGGTATCCGGGGCCAACGTCCTGACTTTC. Its translation is CASSDRVSGANVLTF.

This clonotype was detected only a few times. V usage is TRBV2 and J usage is TRBJ2-7; weak D call: TRBD1 (7 bases). This CDR3 has 17 amino acids. Trimming shortened V by 0 bases and J by 4 bases, and 19 bases separated the two germline ends. Germline CDR1 and CDR2: SNHLY and FYNNEI. The DNA for the CDR3 is TGTGCCAGCAGTGAAGCGCTTCGGGCAGGGGGGTGGTACGAGCAGTACTTC. Residues: CASSEALRAGGWYEQYF.

This chain uses TRBV7-2 with TRBJ1-5; tentative D call: TRBD1 (5 bases). CDR3 length: 14 residues. Germline CDR1 is SGHTA and CDR2 is FQGNSA. V was cut by 8 bases and J by 7 bases, with 18 bases left in between. The CDR3 is CASGTWGGVQPQHF. The CDR3 bases are TGTGCCAGCGGAACTTGGGGGGGGGTACAGCCCCAGCATTTT.

Written as DNA, the CDR3 is TGTGCCAGCAGTTTAGCGGACCTATCTGGGGAGCTGTTTTTT. Amino acid sequence: CASSLADLSGELFF. The chain combines TRBV6-5 with TRBJ2-2; possible D gene TRBD2, 6 bases. The V end lost 4 bases, the J end lost 8 bases, and 14 bases lay between the germline ends. CDR3 size: 14 residues. The germline V gene has CDR1 MNHEY and CDR2 SVGAGI.

This clonotype was counted many times. The genes are TRBV12-3 or TRBV12-4 and TRBJ1-4; D is uncertain. Trimming took off 2 bases at V and 3 bases at J, with 10 bases between the two ends. The length of the CDR3 is 15 residues. CDR3 in amino acids: CASSLRRGANEKLFF. The DNA for the CDR3 is TGTGCCAGCAGTTTACGCCGAGGAGCTAATGAAAAACTGTTTTTT.

This clonotype was seen only a few times. The rearrangement joins TRBV15 to TRBJ2-2; D gene unclear. Germline assignment: CDR1 LNHNV and CDR2 YYDKDF (reference sequence). The CDR3 has 16 residues. V was cut by 0 bases and J by 0 bases, with 8 bases left in between. This CDR3 reads CATSRDRAPNTGELFF. CDR3 bases: TGTGCCACCAGCAGAGATCGAGCGCCGAACACCGGGGAGCTGTTTTTT.

The sample holds one count of this clonotype. This chain joins TRBV29-1 and TRBJ2-3, with D perhaps given as TRBD1 or TRBD2 (5 bases each). Trimming pared 6 bases from V and 0 bases from J, leaving 16 bases between. The CDR3 has 15 amino acids. The germline CDR1 and CDR2 sequences are SQVTM and ANQGSEA. The CDR3 coding sequence is TGCAGCGTGGCCGGCGGCAGGGAGAGCACAGATACGCAGTATTTT. It is translated as CSVAGGRESTDTQYF.

This clonotype was seen many times. The chain combines TRBV6-5 with TRBJ2-7, with TRBD2 as a possible D gene (5 bases). The V gene's germline CDR1 is MNHEY and CDR2 SVGAGI. This CDR3 region has 14 residues. V was trimmed by 2 bases and J by 7 bases, leaving 15 bases between them. CDR3 bases: TGTGCCAGCAGTTACAGTACTTTCACGGGGGAGCAGTACTTC. Translating it yields CASSYSTFTGEQYF.

This rearrangement joins TRBV11-2 to TRBJ1-1; possible D gene TRBD1, 6 bases. Germline V CDR1 and CDR2: SGHAT, FQNNGV. This CDR3 comprises 15 residues. Trimming removed 5 bases from V and 7 bases from J, with 20 bases in between. The CDR3 protein is CASSPRTERTFEAFF. The CDR3 DNA follows: TGTGCCAGCAGCCCGAGGACAGAACGCACTTTTGAAGCTTTCTTT.

V and J are TRBV7-9 and TRBJ1-1; no clear D. The germline V and J ends were trimmed by 5 bases and 5 bases, with 9 bases remaining between them. The CDR3 is 12 amino acids. Germline lookup yields CDR1 SEHNR and CDR2 FQNEAQ (reference sequence). CDR3 sequence: CASSLGWTEAFF. The CDR3 bases are TGTGCCAGCAGCCTCGGGTGGACTGAAGCTTTCTTT.

This sequence joins TRBV7-9 and TRBJ1-1; 7 nucleotides line up with TRBD1. The CDR3 has 15 residues. Germline V lookup: CDR1 SEHNR, CDR2 FQNEAQ (reference sequence). V was clipped by 5 bases and J by 4 bases; unmatched bases: 10. CDR3 sequence reads: CASSASGTAATEAFF. The CDR3 DNA reads TGTGCCAGCAGCGCATCCGGGACAGCGGCCACTGAAGCTTTCTTT.

The V gene is TRBV12-3 or TRBV12-4, the J gene TRBJ1-1; 9 bases are shared with TRBD1. This CDR3 has 17 amino acids. With V trimmed by 3 bases and J by 1 base, 9 bases remained unmatched. CDR3 sequence reads: CASSFTGGLMSNTEAFF. The DNA of the CDR3 is TGTGCCAGCAGTTTCACAGGGGGCCTTATGTCGAACACTGAAGCTTTCTTT.